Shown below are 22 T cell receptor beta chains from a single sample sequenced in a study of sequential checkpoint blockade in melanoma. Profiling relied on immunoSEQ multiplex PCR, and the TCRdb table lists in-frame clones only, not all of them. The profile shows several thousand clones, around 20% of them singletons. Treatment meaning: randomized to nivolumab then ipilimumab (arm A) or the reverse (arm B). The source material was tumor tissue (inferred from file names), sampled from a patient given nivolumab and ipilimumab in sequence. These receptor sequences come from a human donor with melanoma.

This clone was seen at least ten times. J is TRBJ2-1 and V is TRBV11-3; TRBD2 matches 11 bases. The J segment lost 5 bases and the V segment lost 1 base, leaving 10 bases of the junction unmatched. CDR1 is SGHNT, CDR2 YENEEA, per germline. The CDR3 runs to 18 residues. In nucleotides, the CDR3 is TGTGCCAGCAGCTTAGGGACTTCACTAGCGGGAGACCACAATGAGCAGTTCTTC. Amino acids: CASSLGTSLAGDHNEQFF. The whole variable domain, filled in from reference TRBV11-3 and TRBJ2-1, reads EAGVVQSPRYKIIEKKQPVAFWCNPISGHNTLYWYLQNLGQGPELLIRYENEEAVDDSQLPKDRFSAERLKGVDSTLKIQPAELGDSAVYLCASSLGTSLAGDHNEQFFGPGTRLTVL.

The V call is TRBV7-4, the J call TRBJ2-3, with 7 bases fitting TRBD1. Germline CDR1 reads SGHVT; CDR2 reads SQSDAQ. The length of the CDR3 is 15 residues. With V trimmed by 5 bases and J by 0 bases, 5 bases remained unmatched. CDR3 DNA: TGTGCCAGCAGCAAAGGGGGCGGTAGCACAGATACGCAGTATTTT. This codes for CASSKGGGSTDTQYF.

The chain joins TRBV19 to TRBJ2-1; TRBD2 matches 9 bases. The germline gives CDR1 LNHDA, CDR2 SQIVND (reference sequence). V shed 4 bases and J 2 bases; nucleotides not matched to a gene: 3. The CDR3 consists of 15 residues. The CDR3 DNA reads TGTGCCAGTAGTACCGCTAGCGGGGCCTACAATGAGCAGTTCTTC. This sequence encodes CASSTASGAYNEQFF. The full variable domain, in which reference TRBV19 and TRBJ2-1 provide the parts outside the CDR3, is DGGITQSPKYLFRKEGQNVTLSCEQNLNHDAMYWYRQDPGQGLRLIYYSQIVNDFQKGDIAEGYSVSREKKESFPLTVTSAQKNPTAFYLCASSTASGAYNEQFFGPGTRLTVL.

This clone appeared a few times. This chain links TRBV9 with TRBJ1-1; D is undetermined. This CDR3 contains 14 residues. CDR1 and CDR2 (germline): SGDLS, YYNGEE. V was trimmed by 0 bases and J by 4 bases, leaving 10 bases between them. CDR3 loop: CASSVEVFGTEAFF. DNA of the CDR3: TGTGCCAGCAGCGTAGAAGTTTTCGGCACTGAAGCTTTCTTT.

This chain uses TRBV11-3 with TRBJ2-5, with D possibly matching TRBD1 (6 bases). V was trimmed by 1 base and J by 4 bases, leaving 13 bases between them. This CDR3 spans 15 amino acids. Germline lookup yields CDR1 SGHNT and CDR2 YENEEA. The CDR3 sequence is CASSLVSGAGETQYF. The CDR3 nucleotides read TGTGCCAGCAGCTTAGTTTCAGGGGCGGGAGAGACCCAGTACTTC.

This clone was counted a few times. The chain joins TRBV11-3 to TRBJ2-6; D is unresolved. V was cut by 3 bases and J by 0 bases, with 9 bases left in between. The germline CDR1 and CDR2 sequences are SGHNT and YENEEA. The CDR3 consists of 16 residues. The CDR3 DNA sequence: TGTGCCAGCAGCTTCCAGAAGGACTCTGGGGCCAACGTCCTGACTTTC. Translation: CASSFQKDSGANVLTF.

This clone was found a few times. The CDR3 DNA follows: TGTGCCTGGAGTGCTGGGACAGGGGGTTTACAGCCCCAGCATTTT. Translation: CAWSAGTGGLQPQHF. This rearrangement joins TRBV30 to TRBJ1-5, with 11 bases matching TRBD1. The CDR3 consists of 15 residues. Unmatched junction bases numbered 6, after V lost 1 base and J lost 7 bases. CDR1 and CDR2 (germline): GTSNPN, SVGIG (reference sequence).

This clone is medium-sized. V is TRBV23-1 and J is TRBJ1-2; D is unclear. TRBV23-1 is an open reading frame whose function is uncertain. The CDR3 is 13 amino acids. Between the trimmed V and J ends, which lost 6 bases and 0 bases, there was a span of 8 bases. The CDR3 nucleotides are TGCGCCAGCAGCCGTATAGCTAACTATGGCTACACCTTC. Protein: CASSRIANYGYTF.

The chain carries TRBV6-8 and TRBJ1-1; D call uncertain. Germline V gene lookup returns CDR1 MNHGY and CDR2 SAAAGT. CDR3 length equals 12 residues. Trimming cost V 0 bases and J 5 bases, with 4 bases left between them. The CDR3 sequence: CASSYSSTEAFF. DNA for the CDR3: TGTGCCAGCAGTTACTCTTCTACTGAAGCTTTCTTT.

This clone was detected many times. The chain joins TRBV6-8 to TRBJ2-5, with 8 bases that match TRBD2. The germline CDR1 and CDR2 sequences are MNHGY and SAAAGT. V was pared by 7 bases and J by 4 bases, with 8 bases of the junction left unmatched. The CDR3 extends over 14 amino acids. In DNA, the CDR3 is TGTGCCAGCACCGGACTAGCCGGAGGAGAGACCCAGTACTTC. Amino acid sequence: CASTGLAGGETQYF.

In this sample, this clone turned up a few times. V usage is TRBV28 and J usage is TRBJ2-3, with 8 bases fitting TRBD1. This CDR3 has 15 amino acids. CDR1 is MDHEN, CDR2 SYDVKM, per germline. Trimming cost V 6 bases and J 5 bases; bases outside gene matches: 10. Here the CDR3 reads CASRGAGGRLDTQYF. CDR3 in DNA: TGTGCCAGCAGGGGGGCAGGGGGCCGTTTAGATACGCAGTATTTT.

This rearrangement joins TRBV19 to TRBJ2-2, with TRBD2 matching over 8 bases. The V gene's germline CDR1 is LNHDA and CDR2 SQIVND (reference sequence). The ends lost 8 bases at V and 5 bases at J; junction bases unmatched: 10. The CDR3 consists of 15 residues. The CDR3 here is CASGEGVAGTGELFF. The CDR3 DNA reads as TGTGCCAGTGGGGAAGGGGTAGCGGGAACCGGGGAGCTGTTTTTT.

The CDR3: CASSKRTGGPGEKLFF. In DNA, the CDR3 is TGTGCCAGCAGCAAGCGGACAGGGGGTCCTGGTGAAAAACTGTTTTTT. V usage is TRBV11-3 and J usage is TRBJ1-4; TRBD1 aligns across 10 bases. Unmatched junction bases numbered 10, after V lost 5 bases and J lost 7 bases. CDR3 size: 16 residues. Germline V gene lookup returns CDR1 SGHNT and CDR2 YENEEA.

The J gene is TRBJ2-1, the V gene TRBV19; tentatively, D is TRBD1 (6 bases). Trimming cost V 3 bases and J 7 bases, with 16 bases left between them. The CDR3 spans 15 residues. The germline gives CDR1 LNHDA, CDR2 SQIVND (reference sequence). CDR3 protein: CASSIFGQGMNEQFF. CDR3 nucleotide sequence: TGTGCCAGTAGTATTTTTGGGCAGGGGATGAATGAGCAGTTCTTC.

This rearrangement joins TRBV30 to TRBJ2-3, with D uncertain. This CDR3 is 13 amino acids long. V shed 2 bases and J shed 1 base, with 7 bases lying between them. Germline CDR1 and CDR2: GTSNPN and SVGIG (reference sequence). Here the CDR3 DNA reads TGTGCCTGGAGTCCCCTCCGCACAGATACGCAGTATTTT. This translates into CAWSPLRTDTQYF.

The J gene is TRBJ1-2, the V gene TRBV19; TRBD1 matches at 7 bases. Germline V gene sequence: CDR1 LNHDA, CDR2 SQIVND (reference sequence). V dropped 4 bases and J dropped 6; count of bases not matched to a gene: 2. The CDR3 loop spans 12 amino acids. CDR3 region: CASSTGTDGYTF. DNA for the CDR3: TGTGCCAGTAGTACGGGGACAGATGGCTACACCTTC. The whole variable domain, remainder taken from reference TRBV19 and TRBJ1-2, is DGGITQSPKYLFRKEGQNVTLSCEQNLNHDAMYWYRQDPGQGLRLIYYSQIVNDFQKGDIAEGYSVSREKKESFPLTVTSAQKNPTAFYLCASSTGTDGYTFGSGTRLTVV.

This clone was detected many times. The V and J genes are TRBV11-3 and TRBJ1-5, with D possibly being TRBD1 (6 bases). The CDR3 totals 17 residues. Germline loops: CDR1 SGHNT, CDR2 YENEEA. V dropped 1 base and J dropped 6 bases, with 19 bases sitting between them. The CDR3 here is CASSLGTQGYYGQPQHF. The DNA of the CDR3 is TGTGCCAGCAGCTTAGGTACTCAGGGGTATTATGGTCAGCCCCAGCATTTT.

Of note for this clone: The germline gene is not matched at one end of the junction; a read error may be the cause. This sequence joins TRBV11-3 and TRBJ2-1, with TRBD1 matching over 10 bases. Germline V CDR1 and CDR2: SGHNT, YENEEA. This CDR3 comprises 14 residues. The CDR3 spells CASSLDRGPDEQFF. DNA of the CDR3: TGTGCCAGCAGCCTAGACAGGGGGCCGGATGAGCAGTTCTTC. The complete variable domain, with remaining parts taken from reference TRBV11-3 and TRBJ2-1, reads EAGVVQSPRYKIIEKKQPVAFWCNPISGHNTLYWYLQNLGQGPELLIRYENEEAVDDSQLPKDRFSAERLKGVDSTLKIQPAELGDSAVYLCASSLDRGPDEQFFGPGTRLTVL.

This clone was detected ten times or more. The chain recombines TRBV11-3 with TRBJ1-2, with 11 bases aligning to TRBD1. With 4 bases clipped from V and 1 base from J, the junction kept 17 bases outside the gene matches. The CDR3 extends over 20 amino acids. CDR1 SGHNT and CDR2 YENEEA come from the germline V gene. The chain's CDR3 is CASSSTRARDRGFFNYGYTF. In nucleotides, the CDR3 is TGTGCCAGCAGCTCCACCCGGGCGAGGGACAGGGGGTTCTTTAACTATGGCTACACCTTC.

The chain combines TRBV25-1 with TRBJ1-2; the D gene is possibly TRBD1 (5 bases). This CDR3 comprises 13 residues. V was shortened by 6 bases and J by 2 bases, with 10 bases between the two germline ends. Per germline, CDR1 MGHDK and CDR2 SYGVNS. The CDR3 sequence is CASSIGTNYGYTF. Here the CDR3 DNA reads TGTGCCAGCAGCATCGGGACCAACTATGGCTACACCTTC.

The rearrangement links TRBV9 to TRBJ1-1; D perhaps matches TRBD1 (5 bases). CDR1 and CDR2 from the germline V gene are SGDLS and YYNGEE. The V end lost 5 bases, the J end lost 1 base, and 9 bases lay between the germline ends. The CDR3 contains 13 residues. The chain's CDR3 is CASRAGTNTEAFF. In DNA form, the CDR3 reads TGTGCCAGCAGAGCCGGGACGAACACTGAAGCTTTCTTT.

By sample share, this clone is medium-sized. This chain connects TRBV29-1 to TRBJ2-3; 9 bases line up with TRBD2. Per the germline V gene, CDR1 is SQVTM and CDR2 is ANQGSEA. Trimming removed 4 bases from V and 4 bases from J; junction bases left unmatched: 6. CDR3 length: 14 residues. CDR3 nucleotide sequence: TGCAGCGTTGTCTATAGCGGGAGTTCAGATACGCAGTATTTT. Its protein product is CSVVYSGSSDTQYF.